The entry below gives a single TCR beta chain sequence along with its context. Its antigen is not known. The CDR3 runs to 17 residues. Between the trimmed V and J ends, which lost 0 bases and 0 bases, there was a span of 12 bases. The germline CDR1 and CDR2 sequences are SGHVS and FQNEAQ. Employing constant-segment primers, 5'RACE generated TCR alpha and TCR beta cDNA libraries bearing sample barcodes and UMIs. A single record per CDR3 protein comes from TCRdb applying MiXCR to the 5' RACE reads. The sample lists about 400,000 distinct CDR3 sequences; less than 25% were seen once. This sample was taken from a study of T-cell memory formation after mild COVID-19. Whole-study results and caveats: Clones contracting across day 15 to 85 had a balanced CD4/CD8 profile; later expanding clones leaned CD4+.

The chain uses TRBV7-8 and TRBJ1-5; a weak D match, TRBD1 (6 bases). The TCR was taken from an adult woman who had mild COVID-19 (a few samples of this study predate the infection). Cell type and time point are not known. Sequenced input: PBMCs or a T cell subset sorted from them (not recorded which). Here the CDR3 DNA reads TGTGCCAGCAGCTTAGCCAGGGGACGGTATAGCAATCAGCCCCAGCATTTT. It specifies CASSLARGRYSNQPQHF.